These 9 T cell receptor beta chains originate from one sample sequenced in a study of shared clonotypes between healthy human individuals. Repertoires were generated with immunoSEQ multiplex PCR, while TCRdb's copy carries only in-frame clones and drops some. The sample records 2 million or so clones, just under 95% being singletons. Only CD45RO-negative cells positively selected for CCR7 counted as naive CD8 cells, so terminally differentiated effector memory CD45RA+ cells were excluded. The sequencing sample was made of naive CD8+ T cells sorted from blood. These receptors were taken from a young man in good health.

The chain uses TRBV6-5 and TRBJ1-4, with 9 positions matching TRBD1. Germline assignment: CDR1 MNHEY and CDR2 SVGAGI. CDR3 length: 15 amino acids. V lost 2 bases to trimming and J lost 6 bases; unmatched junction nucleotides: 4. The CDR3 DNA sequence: TGTGCCAGCAGTTACCCTTGGACAGGGGATGAAAAACTGTTTTTT. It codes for CASSYPWTGDEKLFF.

The CDR3 sequence is CASGTASSYEQYF. In nucleotides, the CDR3 is TGTGCCAGCGGGACCGCCTCAAGCTACGAGCAGTACTTC. The V call is TRBV6-1, the J call TRBJ2-7; D may be TRBD1 or TRBD2 (5 bases each). This CDR3 has 13 amino acids. Trimming cost V 8 bases and J 3 bases, with 14 bases left between them. The V gene's germline CDR1 is MNHNS and CDR2 SASEGT.

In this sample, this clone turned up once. In nucleotides, the CDR3 is TGTGCCAGCAGCCAACCATGGCAGGCCAATCAGCCCCAGCATTTT. Its translation is CASSQPWQANQPQHF. V is TRBV5-4 and J is TRBJ1-5; D uncertain. V was clipped by 4 bases and J by 3 bases, with 14 bases between them. Germline CDR1 reads SGHNT; CDR2 reads YYREEE (reference sequence). The length of the CDR3 is 15 residues.

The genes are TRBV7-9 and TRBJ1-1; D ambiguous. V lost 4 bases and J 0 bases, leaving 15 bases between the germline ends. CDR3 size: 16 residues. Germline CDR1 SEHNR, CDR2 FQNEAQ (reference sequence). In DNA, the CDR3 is TGTGCCAGCAGCTCCTCTACTGGAGGCATGAACACTGAAGCTTTCTTT. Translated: CASSSSTGGMNTEAFF. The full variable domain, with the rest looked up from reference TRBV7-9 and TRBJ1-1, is DTGVSQNPRHKITKRGQNVTFRCDPISEHNRLYWYRQTLGQGPEFLTYFQNEAQLEKSRLLSDRFSAERPKGSFSTLEIQRTEQGDSAMYLCASSSSTGGMNTEAFFGQGTRLTVV.

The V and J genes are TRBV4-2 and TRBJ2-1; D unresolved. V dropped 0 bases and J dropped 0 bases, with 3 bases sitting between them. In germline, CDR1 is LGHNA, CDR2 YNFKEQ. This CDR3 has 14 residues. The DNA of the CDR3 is TGTGCCAGCAGCCAAGAAAGCTCCTACAATGAGCAGTTCTTC. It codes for CASSQESSYNEQFF.

CDR3 residues: CASLTGLGSTGELFF. The CDR3 DNA is TGTGCCAGCCTGACGGGGCTCGGGTCAACCGGGGAGCTGTTTTTT. The V and J genes are TRBV6-6 and TRBJ2-2; D may be TRBD1 or TRBD2 (5 bases each). Looked up from germline, CDR1 is MNHNY and CDR2 is SVGAGI (reference sequence). The CDR3 is 15 amino acids. Between the trimmed V and J ends, which lost 8 bases and 5 bases, there was a span of 18 bases.

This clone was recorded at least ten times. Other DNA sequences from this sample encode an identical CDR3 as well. CDR3 in DNA: TGTGCCAGCAGCTTAGGAGATCAGCCCCAGCATTTT. This encodes CASSLGDQPQHF. This rearrangement joins TRBV7-9 to TRBJ1-5; D remains unclear. The ends were cut back, 1 base at V and 5 bases at J, with 3 bases in the middle. Germline CDR1 reads SEHNR; CDR2 reads FQNEAQ (reference sequence). This CDR3 region has 12 residues.

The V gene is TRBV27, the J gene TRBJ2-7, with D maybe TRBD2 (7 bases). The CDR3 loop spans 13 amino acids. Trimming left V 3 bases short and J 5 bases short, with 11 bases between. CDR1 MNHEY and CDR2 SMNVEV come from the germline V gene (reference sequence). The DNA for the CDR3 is TGTGCCAGCAGTTTTCGGGGGGCAGACGAGCAGTACTTC. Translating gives CASSFRGADEQYF.

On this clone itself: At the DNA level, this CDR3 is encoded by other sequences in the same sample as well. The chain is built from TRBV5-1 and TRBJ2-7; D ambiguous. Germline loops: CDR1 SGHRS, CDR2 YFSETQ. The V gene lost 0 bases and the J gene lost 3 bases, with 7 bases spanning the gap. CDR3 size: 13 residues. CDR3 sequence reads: CASSLDTNYEQYF. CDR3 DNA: TGCGCCAGCAGCTTGGACACGAACTACGAGCAGTACTTC.